This T cell receptor (beta chain) is from a study of technical replicates of blood from a few donors. Only in-frame clones appear in the TCRdb table, and some are missing; sequencing was by immunoSEQ multiplex PCR. The table shows tens of thousands of clones, with 80% to 95% occurring only once. This clone has a single count. CDR1 is LNHDA, CDR2 SQIVND, per germline (reference sequence). The J segment lost 1 base and the V segment lost 3 bases, leaving 2 bases of the junction unmatched. The CDR3 is 14 residues long. Sequenced sample: T cells isolated from PBMCs. The sequence was collected from a human donor in good health. The V gene is TRBV19, the J gene TRBJ2-7, with TRBD1 identical over 8 bases. The CDR3 bases are TGTGCCAGTAGTATCGGGACAGGATCCTACGAGCAGTACTTC. This codes for CASSIGTGSYEQYF.